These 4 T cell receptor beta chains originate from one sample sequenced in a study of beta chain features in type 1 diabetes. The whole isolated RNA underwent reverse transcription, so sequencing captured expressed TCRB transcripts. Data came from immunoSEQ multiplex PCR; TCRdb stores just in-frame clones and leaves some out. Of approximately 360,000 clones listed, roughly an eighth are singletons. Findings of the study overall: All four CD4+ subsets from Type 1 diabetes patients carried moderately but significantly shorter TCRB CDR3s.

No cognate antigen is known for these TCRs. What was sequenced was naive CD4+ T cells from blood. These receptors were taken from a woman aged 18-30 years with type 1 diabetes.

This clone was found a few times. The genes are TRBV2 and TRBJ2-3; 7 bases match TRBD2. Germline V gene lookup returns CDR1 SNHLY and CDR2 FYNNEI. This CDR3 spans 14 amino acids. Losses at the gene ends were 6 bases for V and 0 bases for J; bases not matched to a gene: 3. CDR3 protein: CASRPGRSTDTQYF. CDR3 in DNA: TGTGCCAGCAGGCCCGGGAGGAGCACAGATACGCAGTATTTT. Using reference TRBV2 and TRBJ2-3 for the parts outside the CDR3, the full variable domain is EPEVTQTPSHQVTQMGQEVILRCVPISNHLYFYWYRQILGQKVEFLVSFYNNEISEKSEIFDDQFSVERPDGSNFTLKIRSTKLEDSAMYFCASRPGRSTDTQYFGPGTRLTVL.

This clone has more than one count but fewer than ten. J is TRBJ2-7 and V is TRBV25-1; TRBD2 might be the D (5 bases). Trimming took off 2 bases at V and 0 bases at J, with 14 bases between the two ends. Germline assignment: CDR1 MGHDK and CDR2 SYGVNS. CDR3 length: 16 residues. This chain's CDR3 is CASSETGSRSSYEQYF. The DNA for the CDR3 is TGTGCCAGCAGTGAAACGGGGTCTAGGAGCTCCTACGAGCAGTACTTC.

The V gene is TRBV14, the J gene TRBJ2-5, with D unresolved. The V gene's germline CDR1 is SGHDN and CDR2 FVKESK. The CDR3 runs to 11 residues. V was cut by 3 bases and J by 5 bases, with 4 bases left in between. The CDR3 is CASSHRETQYF. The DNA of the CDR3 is TGTGCCAGCAGCCACCGGGAGACCCAGTACTTC.

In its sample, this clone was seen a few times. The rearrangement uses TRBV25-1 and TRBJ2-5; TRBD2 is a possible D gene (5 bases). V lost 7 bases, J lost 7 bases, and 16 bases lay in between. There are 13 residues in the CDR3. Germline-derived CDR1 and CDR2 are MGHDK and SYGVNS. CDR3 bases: TGTGCCAGCACAAGCCCGGGGTCTAGGACCCAGTACTTC. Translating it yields CASTSPGSRTQYF.